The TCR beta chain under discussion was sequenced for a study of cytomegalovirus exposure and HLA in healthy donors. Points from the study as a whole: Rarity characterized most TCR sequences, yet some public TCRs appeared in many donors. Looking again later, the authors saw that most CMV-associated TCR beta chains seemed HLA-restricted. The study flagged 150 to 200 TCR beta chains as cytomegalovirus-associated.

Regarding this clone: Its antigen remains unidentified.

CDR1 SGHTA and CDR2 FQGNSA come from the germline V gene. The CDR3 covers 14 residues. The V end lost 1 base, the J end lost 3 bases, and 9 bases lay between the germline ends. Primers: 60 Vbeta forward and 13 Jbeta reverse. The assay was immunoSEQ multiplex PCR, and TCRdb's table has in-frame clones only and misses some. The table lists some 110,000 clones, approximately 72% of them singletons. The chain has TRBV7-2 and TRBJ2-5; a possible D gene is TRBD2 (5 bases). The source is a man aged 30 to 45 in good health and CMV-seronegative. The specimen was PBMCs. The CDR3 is CASSLGRVKETQYF. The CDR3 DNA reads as TGTGCCAGCAGCTTAGGGCGGGTAAAAGAGACCCAGTACTTC.